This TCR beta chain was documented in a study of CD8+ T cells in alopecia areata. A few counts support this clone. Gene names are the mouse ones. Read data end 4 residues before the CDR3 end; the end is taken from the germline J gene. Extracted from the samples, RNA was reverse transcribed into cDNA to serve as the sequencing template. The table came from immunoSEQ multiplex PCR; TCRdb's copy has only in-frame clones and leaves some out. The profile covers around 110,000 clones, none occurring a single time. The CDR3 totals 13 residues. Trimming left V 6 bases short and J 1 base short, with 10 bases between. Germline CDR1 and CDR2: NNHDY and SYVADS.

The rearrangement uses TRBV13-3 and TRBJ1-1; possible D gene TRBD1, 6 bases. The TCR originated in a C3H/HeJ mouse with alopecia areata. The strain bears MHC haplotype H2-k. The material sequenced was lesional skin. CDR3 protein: CASISGVNTEVFF. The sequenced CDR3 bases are TGTGCCAGCATCTCAGGGGTAAACACA.